This T cell receptor beta chain stems from a study of OX40 agonist ivuxolimab in advanced cancers. For the study at large: Ivuxolimab is an agonistic anti-OX40 (CD134) antibody, and patients were treated with it. Prior anti-PD-1, anti-PD-L1 or anti-CTLA-4 therapy was allowed; roughly 40% had some.

The length of the CDR3 is 15 residues. The V segment lost 2 bases and the J segment 10 bases; nucleotides outside the gene matches: 8. The germline CDR1 and CDR2 sequences are SEHNR and FQNEAQ (reference sequence). TCRdb's table, derived via immunoSEQ multiplex PCR, lists solely in-frame clones and lacks some. The sample has tens of thousands of clones, roughly 90% seen once. The investigators sampled blood at baseline, at cycle 4 day 1, and at cycle 7 day 1. The starting material was CD4+ or CD8+ T cells sorted from blood, obtained in a trial of the OX40 agonist ivuxolimab. The origin of this receptor is an adult with an advanced solid tumor such as melanoma, head and neck, liver or kidney cancer. The chain joins TRBV7-9 to TRBJ1-6; 7 nucleotides match TRBD1. Here the CDR3 reads CASSLRGQGGSPLHF. The CDR3 DNA reads TGTGCCAGCAGCTTACGGGGGCAGGGGGGATCACCCCTCCACTTT.